The 11 T cell receptor beta chains presented below share a single source sample, sequenced in a study of cytomegalovirus exposure and HLA in healthy donors. Some clones are missing from TCRdb's copy, which holds only in-frame ones; the method was immunoSEQ multiplex PCR. The table shows 110,000 to 150,000 clones, with approximately 90% occurring only once. The sample taken for sequencing was PBMCs. Receptor source: a woman under 40 in good health and CMV-seropositive.

CDR3 region: CASSLGSSGANVLTF. CDR3 nucleotides: TGTGCCAGCAGCTTAGGTAGTTCTGGGGCCAACGTCCTGACTTTC. The J gene is TRBJ2-6, the V gene TRBV7-2; D is uncertain. The germline gives CDR1 SGHTA, CDR2 FQGNSA. The CDR3 spans 15 residues. V lost 1 base and J lost 1, with 5 bases in between.

The chain couples TRBV5-1 to TRBJ1-3; no definite D call. Germline assignment: CDR1 SGHRS and CDR2 YFSETQ. This CDR3 region has 15 residues. V was trimmed by 0 bases and J by 0 bases, leaving 7 bases between them. CDR3 in amino acids: CASSLGLNSGNTIYF. Written as DNA, the CDR3 is TGCGCCAGCAGCTTGGGGCTGAACTCTGGAAACACCATATATTTT.

V usage is TRBV13 and J usage is TRBJ1-3; no definite D call. The ends were cut back, 5 bases at V and 0 bases at J, with 11 bases in the middle. CDR1 and CDR2 from the germline V gene are PRHDT and FYEKMQ (reference sequence). This CDR3 is 15 amino acids long. Written as DNA, the CDR3 is TGTGCCAGCAGCGTTTATAGCCACTCTGGAAACACCATATATTTT. Amino acids: CASSVYSHSGNTIYF.

The chain has TRBV18 and TRBJ1-2; 7 nucleotides agree with TRBD1. This CDR3 contains 14 residues. The ends lost 6 bases at V and 5 bases at J; junction bases unmatched: 9. Germline V CDR1 and CDR2: KGHSH, LQKENI. The CDR3 is CASSRTGVKYGYTF. The CDR3 DNA is TGTGCCAGCTCGCGAACAGGGGTCAAGTATGGCTACACCTTC.

This clone was counted once. The V gene is TRBV19, the J gene TRBJ2-7, with 10 positions matching TRBD2. Trimming removed 7 bases from V and 0 bases from J; junction bases left unmatched: 6. Germline CDR1 and CDR2: LNHDA and SQIVND (reference sequence). The CDR3 length is 15 residues. The CDR3 reads CASTPSGSPSYEQYF. The CDR3 DNA is TGTGCCAGTACCCCTAGCGGGAGCCCCTCCTACGAGCAGTACTTC.

This clone has just a few counts. The chain combines TRBV5-4 with TRBJ1-4; 8 positions match TRBD1. The CDR3 sequence is 18 residues long. Germline V CDR1 and CDR2: SGHNT, YYREEE (reference sequence). Trimming took 0 bases from V and 7 from J; bases not matched to a gene: 14. This chain's CDR3 is CASSLGPVLGTGLEKLFF. The CDR3, as DNA: TGTGCCAGCAGCTTGGGTCCTGTATTGGGGACAGGCCTTGAAAAACTGTTTTTT.

The J gene is TRBJ1-2, the V gene TRBV2; 7 bases align to TRBD1. The ends lost 6 bases at V and 10 bases at J; junction bases unmatched: 8. Germline V CDR1 and CDR2: SNHLY, FYNNEI. The CDR3 spans 12 residues. CDR3 residues: CASRQGVSDYTF. As DNA, the CDR3 is TGTGCCAGCAGGCAGGGGGTGTCCGACTACACCTTC.

This rearrangement joins TRBV29-1 to TRBJ2-5, with D possibly matching TRBD2 (5 bases). V was trimmed by 4 bases and J by 2 bases, leaving 14 bases between them. This CDR3 is 14 amino acids long. Germline-derived CDR1 and CDR2 are SQVTM and ANQGSEA. Written as DNA, the CDR3 is TGCAGCGTTGTCCTCCGCGGGCAGCAAGAGACCCAGTACTTC. This codes for CSVVLRGQQETQYF. The full variable domain, in which reference TRBV29-1 and TRBJ2-5 provide the parts outside the CDR3, is SAVISQKPSRDICQRGTSLTIQCQVDSQVTMMFWYRQQPGQSLTLIATANQGSEATYESGFVIDKFPISRPNLTFSTLTVSNMSPEDSSIYLCSVVLRGQQETQYFGPGTRLLVL.

The chain carries TRBV6-6 and TRBJ2-5, with a possible D match to TRBD2 (6 bases). Germline CDR1 MNHNY, CDR2 SVGAGI (reference sequence). The CDR3 length is 13 residues. V lost 7 bases to trimming and J lost 5 bases, with 14 bases between them. The CDR3: CASTWEARETQYF. CDR3 DNA: TGTGCCAGCACCTGGGAGGCCCGGGAGACCCAGTACTTC.

In this sample, this clone turned up once. CDR3: CASSVPWGLAGGEQFF. The CDR3 nucleotides are TGCGCCAGCAGCGTCCCGTGGGGACTAGCGGGAGGGGAGCAGTTCTTC. V usage is TRBV4-1 and J usage is TRBJ2-1; 16 bases agree with TRBD2. V gave up 5 bases and J gave up 10 bases; unmatched junction bases: 8. This CDR3 spans 16 amino acids. Per germline, CDR1 MGHRA and CDR2 YSYEKL.

The chain combines TRBV9 with TRBJ2-7; TRBD1 matches at 10 bases. Unmatched junction bases numbered 3, after V lost 0 bases and J lost 3 bases. Germline V gene data show CDR1 as SGDLS and CDR2 as YYNGEE. The CDR3 loop spans 15 amino acids. The CDR3 here is CASSVEGQGGYEQYF. CDR3 nucleotide sequence: TGTGCCAGCAGCGTAGAAGGACAGGGGGGCTACGAGCAGTACTTC.